This TCR beta chain was profiled in a study of T-cell memory formation after mild COVID-19. In this sample, this clonotype turned up a few times. Constant-segment primers and 5'RACE yielded cDNA libraries for TCR alpha and TCR beta, each carrying sample barcodes and UMIs. TCRdb re-called the 5' RACE reads with MiXCR, one entry per CDR3 protein. This table has approximately 440,000 distinct CDR3 sequences, around 19% appearing once. The specimen sequenced was PBMCs or a T cell subset sorted from them (not recorded which). This TCR derives from an adult woman who had mild COVID-19 (a few samples of this study predate the infection). Cell type and time point are not known.

CDR3 region: CASSVWGKGQHSGANVLTF. The CDR3 nucleotides read TGTGCCAGTAGTGTTTGGGGTAAGGGACAACACTCTGGGGCCAACGTCCTGACTTTC. The V call is TRBV19, the J call TRBJ2-6, with a weak D call TRBD1 (6 bases). Germline-derived CDR1 and CDR2 are LNHDA and SQIVND (reference sequence). There are 19 residues in the CDR3. V was trimmed by 5 bases and J by 0 bases, leaving 20 bases between them. Filled out from reference TRBV19 and TRBJ2-6, the complete variable domain reads DGGITQSPKYLFRKEGQNVTLSCEQNLNHDAMYWYRQDPGQGLRLIYYSQIVNDFQKGDIAEGYSVSREKKESFPLTVTSAQKNPTAFYLCASSVWGKGQHSGANVLTFGAGSRLTVL.